Listed here are 5 T cell receptor beta chains from one sample, sequenced in a study of T cells in Graves' hyperthyroidism and ophthalmopathy. Regions amplified from RNA transcripts were the TCR beta CDR3 regions. Carried out on the TCR CDR3, a first-round RT-PCR used the HTBI primer set. TCRdb recomputed calls from the multiplex PCR reads with MiXCR, one row per CDR3 protein. The sample lists about 420,000 distinct CDR3 sequences; 15% to 17% were seen once. Sequencing was done on a sample of blood. Every receptor here comes from a woman aged 18-35 years with Graves' hyperthyroidism.

This clonotype was observed at least ten times. V is TRBV27 and J is TRBJ2-5, with D hard to call. Germline V lookup: CDR1 MNHEY, CDR2 SMNVEV (reference sequence). The CDR3 spans 13 residues. V lost 2 bases to trimming and J lost 1 base, with 5 bases between them. CDR3 sequence reads: CASSLIGQETQYF. Here the CDR3 DNA reads TGTGCCAGCAGTTTAATCGGCCAAGAGACCCAGTACTTC.

The CDR3 region has the DNA TGCAGTGCTAGAGGATCCTGGTCCCGATATGGCTACACCTTC. Translation gives CSARGSWSRYGYTF. This rearrangement joins TRBV20-1 to TRBJ1-2, with D uncertain. This CDR3 spans 14 amino acids. V lost 1 base, J lost 5 bases, and 14 bases lay in between. Germline CDR1 DFQATT, CDR2 SNEGSKA (reference sequence).

The chain has TRBV20-1 and TRBJ1-1; 8 bases agree with TRBD1. Germline CDR1 reads DFQATT; CDR2 reads SNEGSKA (reference sequence). The CDR3 has 16 amino acids. With V trimmed by 0 bases and J by 4 bases, 10 bases remained unmatched. The CDR3 loop reads CSARERTGFRGTEAFF. CDR3 nucleotides: TGCAGTGCTAGAGAGAGGACAGGGTTCAGGGGCACTGAAGCTTTCTTT.

This clonotype has a count of ten or more. The gene calls are TRBV11-2 and TRBJ2-3, with D unclear. Germline-derived CDR1 and CDR2 are SGHAT and FQNNGV. V shed 4 bases and J shed 9 bases, with 17 bases lying between them. The CDR3 is made up of 14 amino acids. The DNA of the CDR3 is TGTGCCAGCAGCTCATTAGTTCTCGGACGCACGCAGTATTTT. Protein sequence: CASSSLVLGRTQYF.

This clonotype was seen at least ten times. The V gene is TRBV7-2, the J gene TRBJ1-1; perhaps TRBD1 as D (6 bases). V was pared by 6 bases and J by 2 bases, with 19 bases between. The CDR3 consists of 16 residues. The V gene's germline CDR1 is SGHTA and CDR2 FQGNSA. CDR3 amino acids: CASSRTGMGVNTEAFF. CDR3 bases: TGTGCCAGCAGTCGCACAGGGATGGGGGTAAACACTGAAGCTTTCTTT.